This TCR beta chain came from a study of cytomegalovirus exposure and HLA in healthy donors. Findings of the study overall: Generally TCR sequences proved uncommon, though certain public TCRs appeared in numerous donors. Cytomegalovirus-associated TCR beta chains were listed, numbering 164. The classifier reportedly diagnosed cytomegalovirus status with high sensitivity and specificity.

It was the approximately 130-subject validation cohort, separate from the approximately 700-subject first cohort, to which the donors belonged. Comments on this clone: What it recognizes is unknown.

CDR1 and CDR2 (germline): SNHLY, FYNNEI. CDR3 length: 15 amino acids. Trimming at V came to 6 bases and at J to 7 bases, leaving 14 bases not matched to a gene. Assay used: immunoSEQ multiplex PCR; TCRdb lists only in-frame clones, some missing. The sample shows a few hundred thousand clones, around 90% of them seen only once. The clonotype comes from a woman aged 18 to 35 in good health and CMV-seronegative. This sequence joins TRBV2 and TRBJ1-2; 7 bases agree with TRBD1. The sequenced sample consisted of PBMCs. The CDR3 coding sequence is TGTGCCAGCAGGGACCACGTGAGGGGGCTTACTGGCTACACCTTC. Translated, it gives CASRDHVRGLTGYTF.